Reported below is one T cell receptor (beta chain). TCRdb keeps only in-frame clones here, not all; method: immunoSEQ multiplex PCR. The repertoire has over 200,000 clones, about 91% of them found once; the top ten carry around 2.5%. The data belong to a study of blood T cell repertoires in COVID-19. The source material was PBMCs or T cells enriched from blood (not recorded which). This clonotype was obtained from a woman in her 40s with acute COVID-19.

CDR3 nucleotide sequence: TGTGCCAGCAGCGTCGACAGTTTAGAGACCCAGTACTTC. It encodes CASSVDSLETQYF. This chain uses TRBV5-4 with TRBJ2-5; D might be TRBD1 (5 bases). The V gene lost 4 bases and the J gene lost 4 bases, with 11 bases spanning the gap. This CDR3 contains 13 residues. Germline CDR1 SGHNT, CDR2 YYREEE (reference sequence).